The rows below give T cell receptor beta chains drawn from one sample of a study of blood T cell repertoires in COVID-19. This table comes from immunoSEQ multiplex PCR, and its TCRdb copy is limited to in-frame clones, with some not included. The table has 45,000 or so clones, approximately 85% seen once. Sequencing was done on a sample of peripheral blood. These receptor sequences come from a human donor in a cohort sampled during active COVID-19. CDR3s include the opening cysteine and the closing phenylalanine or tryptophan. Fields, in order: J gene, clone size, D gene, V gene, CDR3 DNA, CDR3 protein. A D gene is named only where the DNA matches it firmly. Some rows have no size entry. The others give once, few or many, or a class for an expanded clone.

TRBJ1-4 NA TRBD1 TRBV7-8 TGTGCCAGCTTCTCCGGGACAGGGGGTATTTGGGATGAAAAACTGTTTTTT CASFSGTGGIWDEKLFF
TRBJ1-1 NA TRBD1 TRBV6-5 TGTGCCAGCAGGGGACAGTTGAACACTGAAGCTTTCTTT CASRGQLNTEAFF
TRBJ1-2 once NA TRBV3-1/TRBV3-2 TGTGCCAGCAGCCAAGAAGCAAGTCTAGGCTACACCTTC CASSQEASLGYTF
TRBJ2-3 once TRBD2 TRBV27 TGTGCCAGCAGTTTGGCGGGAGGCCCATCTGATACGCAGTATTTT CASSLAGGPSDTQYF
TRBJ2-7 NA TRBD2 TRBV6-2/TRBV6-3 TGTGCCAGCAGTTTCCCTCCAGAATGGACTAGAAATGCCTACGAGCAGTACTTC CASSFPPEWTRNAYEQYF
TRBJ2-1 NA TRBD2 TRBV9 TGTGCCAGCAGCATGGGACTAGCGGGGGGGAATCGAAATGAGCAGTTCTTC CASSMGLAGGNRNEQFF
TRBJ1-1 NA NA TRBV6-5 TGTGCCAGCAGTTACGAGGCAGCCTCGGGAAACACTGAAGCTTTCTTT CASSYEAASGNTEAFF
TRBJ1-5 NA NA TRBV16 TGTGCCAGCAGCGCAAGGACTGAGCCCCAGCATTTT CASSARTEPQHF
TRBJ1-2 NA NA TRBV28 TGTGCCAGCAGTTTGGGACAACACTATGGCTACACCTTC CASSLGQHYGYTF
TRBJ2-2 NA NA TRBV18 TGTGCCAGCTCACCATATGAAACGGTCAGGTTGGCCGGGGAGCTGTTTTTT CASSPYETVRLAGELFF
TRBJ2-7 NA NA TRBV7-2 TGTGCCAGCAGCACGGATAGCGGATACTCCTACGAGCAGTACTTC CASSTDSGYSYEQYF
TRBJ1-4 NA NA TRBV2 TGTGCCAGCAGTGACCCTCGTAAGCTCGGTGGTAATGAAAAACTGTTTTTT CASSDPRKLGGNEKLFF
TRBJ1-4 NA NA TRBV19 TGTGCCAGTAGTATGAATAGACACAAGAATGAAAAACTGTTTTTT CASSMNRHKNEKLFF
TRBJ2-1 NA TRBD2 TRBV3-1/TRBV3-2 TGTGCCAGCAGCCCGACTAGCGCAGAGCAGTTCTTC CASSPTSAEQFF
TRBJ1-2 NA TRBD1 TRBV18 TGTGCCAGCTCGGACAGGGAGGTCTATGGCTACACCTTC CASSDREVYGYTF
TRBJ1-4 NA NA TRBV27 TGTGCCAGCGGACCTGGCGGGCTCGGATCCGGAGAAAAACTGTTTTTT CASGPGGLGSGEKLFF
TRBJ1-1 NA NA TRBV19 TGTGCCAGTAGTATGGTATGGCAGGGGCCCTTAAGGGCTTTCTTT CASSMVWQGPLRAFF
TRBJ1-2 once NA TRBV6-2/TRBV6-3 TGTGCCAGCAGTTTAGGCAGGGCTTATGGCTACACCTTC CASSLGRAYGYTF
TRBJ1-5 NA NA TRBV19 TGTGCCAGTACTCACGGGGGGGGAGGGCAGCCCCAGCATTTT CASTHGGGGQPQHF
TRBJ2-7 once NA TRBV4-2 TGTGCCAGCAGCCAAGATCTGGGGGGGCTCTACGAGCAGTACTTC CASSQDLGGLYEQYF
TRBJ1-2 NA NA TRBV20-1 TGCAGCACCGGGGGGGCCAGAGGCTACACCTTC CSTGGARGYTF
TRBJ1-2 NA NA TRBV27 TGTGCCAGCAGTTTAGGGCCGTACAGCTATGGCTACACCTTC CASSLGPYSYGYTF
TRBJ2-4 NA NA TRBV27 TGTGCCAGCAGTTTTAACGGTAAAAACATTCAGTACTTC CASSFNGKNIQYF
TRBJ1-1 once NA TRBV30 TGTGCCTGGAGTGTCGGGAACACTGAAGCTTTCTTT CAWSVGNTEAFF
TRBJ2-7 NA TRBD1 TRBV9 TGTGCCAGCAGCGTTAGGGACAGGGGTTACGAGCAGTACTTC CASSVRDRGYEQYF
TRBJ2-7 NA TRBD1 TRBV18 TGTGCCAGCTCACAGGTGGGACAGATCGGCTGGAAGCAGTACTTC CASSQVGQIGWKQYF